This T cell receptor (beta chain) emerged from a study of blood T cell repertoires in COVID-19. Study-level background: Sites across the United States, Italy and Spain contributed samples from acute and convalescent COVID-19. T cells, B-cell-depleted T cells, or PBMCs supplied cDNA or gDNA.

Method: immunoSEQ multiplex PCR; TCRdb's copy keeps in-frame clones and lacks some. Of about 98,000 clones in the sample, about 85% were seen once. The V end was cut by 5 bases, the J end by 5 bases, with 9 bases between. The CDR3 extends over 12 amino acids. In germline, CDR1 is MDHEN, CDR2 SYDVKM. With respect to this clone: The sample carries other DNA sequences with the same CDR3.

The chain employs TRBV28 and TRBJ1-2; tentatively, D is TRBD1 (5 bases). Material: peripheral blood. The source of this sequence is an elderly woman with acute or convalescent COVID-19. CDR3 coding DNA: TGTGCCAGCAGTCTCGGGGGTTATGGCTACACCTTC. It encodes CASSLGGYGYTF.